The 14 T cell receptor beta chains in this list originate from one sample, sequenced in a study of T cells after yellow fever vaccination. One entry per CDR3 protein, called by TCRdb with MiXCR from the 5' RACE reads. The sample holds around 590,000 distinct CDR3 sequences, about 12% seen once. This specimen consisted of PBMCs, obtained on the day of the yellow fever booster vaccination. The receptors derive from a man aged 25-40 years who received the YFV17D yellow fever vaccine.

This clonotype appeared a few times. The CDR3 sequence is CASSNGQGGEKLFF. The CDR3 nucleotides read TGTGCCAGCAGTAACGGACAGGGGGGGGAAAAACTGTTTTTT. The chain joins TRBV6-5 to TRBJ1-4; 10 bases are shared with TRBD1. The CDR3 totals 14 residues. V lost 5 bases, J lost 8 bases, and 5 bases stayed unmatched. Looked up from germline, CDR1 is MNHEY and CDR2 is SVGAGI.

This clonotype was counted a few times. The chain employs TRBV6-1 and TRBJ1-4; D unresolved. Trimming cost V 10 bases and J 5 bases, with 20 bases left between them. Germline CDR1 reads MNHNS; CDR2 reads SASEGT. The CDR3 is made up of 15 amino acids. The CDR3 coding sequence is TGTGCCACCCTACGGGAAGGGCAGGCGAATGAAAAACTGTTTTTT. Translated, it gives CATLREGQANEKLFF.

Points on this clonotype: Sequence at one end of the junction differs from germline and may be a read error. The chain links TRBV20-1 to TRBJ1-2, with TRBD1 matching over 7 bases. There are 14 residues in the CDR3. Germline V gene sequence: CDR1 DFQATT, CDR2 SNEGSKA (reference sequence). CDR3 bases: TGCAGTGCTAACCCGACAGGGCTTAACTTTGGCTACACCTTC. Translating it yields CSANPTGLNFGYTF.

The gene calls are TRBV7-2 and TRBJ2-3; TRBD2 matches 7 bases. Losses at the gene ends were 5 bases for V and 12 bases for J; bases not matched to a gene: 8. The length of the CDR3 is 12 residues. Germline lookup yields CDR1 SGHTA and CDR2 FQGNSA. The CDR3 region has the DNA TGTGCCAGCAGCCACTGGAGGGAGGGTCAGTATTTT. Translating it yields CASSHWREGQYF.

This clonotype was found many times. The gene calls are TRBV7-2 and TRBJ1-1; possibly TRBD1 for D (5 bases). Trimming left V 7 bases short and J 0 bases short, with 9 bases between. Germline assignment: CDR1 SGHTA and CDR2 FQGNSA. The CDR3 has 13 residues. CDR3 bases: TGTGCCAGCAAAGCGGACATGAACACTGAAGCTTTCTTT. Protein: CASKADMNTEAFF.

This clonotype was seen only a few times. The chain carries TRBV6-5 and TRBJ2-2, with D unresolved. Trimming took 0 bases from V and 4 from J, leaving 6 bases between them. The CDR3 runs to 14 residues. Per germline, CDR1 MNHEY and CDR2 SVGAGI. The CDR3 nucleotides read TGTGCCAGCAGTTACTCGATGACCACCGGGGAGCTGTTTTTT. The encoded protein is CASSYSMTTGELFF.

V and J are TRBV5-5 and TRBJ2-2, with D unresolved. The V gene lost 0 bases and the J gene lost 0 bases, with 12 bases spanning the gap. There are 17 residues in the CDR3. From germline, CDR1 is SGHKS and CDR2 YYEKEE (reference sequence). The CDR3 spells CASSLALTESNTGELFF. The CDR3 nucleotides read TGTGCCAGCAGCTTGGCCTTAACGGAGTCGAACACCGGGGAGCTGTTTTTT. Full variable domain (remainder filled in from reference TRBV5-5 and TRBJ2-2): DAGVTQSPTHLIKTRGQQVTLRCSPISGHKSVSWYQQVLGQGPQFIFQYYEKEERGRGNFPDRFSARQFPNYSSELNVNALLLGDSALYLCASSLALTESNTGELFFGEGSRLTVL.

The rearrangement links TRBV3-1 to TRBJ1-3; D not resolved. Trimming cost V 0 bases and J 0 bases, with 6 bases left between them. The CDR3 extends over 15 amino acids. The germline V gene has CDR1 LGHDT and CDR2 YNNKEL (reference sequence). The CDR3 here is CASSQEFSSGNTIYF. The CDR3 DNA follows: TGTGCCAGCAGCCAAGAATTCAGCTCTGGAAACACCATATATTTT.

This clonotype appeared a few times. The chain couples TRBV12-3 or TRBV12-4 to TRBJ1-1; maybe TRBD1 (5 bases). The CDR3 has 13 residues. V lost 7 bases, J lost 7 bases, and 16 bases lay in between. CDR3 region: CASIGDPPSEAFF. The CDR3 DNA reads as TGTGCCAGCATTGGGGACCCCCCCAGTGAAGCTTTCTTT.

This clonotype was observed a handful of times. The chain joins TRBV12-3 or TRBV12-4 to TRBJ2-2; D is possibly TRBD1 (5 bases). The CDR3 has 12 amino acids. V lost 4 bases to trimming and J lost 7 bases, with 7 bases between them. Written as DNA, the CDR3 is TGTGCCAGCAGTTGGACAAACGGGGAGCTGTTTTTT. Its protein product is CASSWTNGELFF.

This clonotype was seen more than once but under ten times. The CDR3 loop reads CSAAGLAGPADTQYF. For the CDR3, the DNA is TGCAGTGCTGCGGGACTAGCGGGGCCGGCAGATACGCAGTATTTT. The rearrangement uses TRBV20-1 and TRBJ2-3, with 13 bases aligning to TRBD2. The CDR3 totals 15 residues. Per the germline V gene, CDR1 is DFQATT and CDR2 is SNEGSKA (reference sequence). Trimming at V came to 5 bases and at J to 4 bases, leaving 6 bases not matched to a gene.

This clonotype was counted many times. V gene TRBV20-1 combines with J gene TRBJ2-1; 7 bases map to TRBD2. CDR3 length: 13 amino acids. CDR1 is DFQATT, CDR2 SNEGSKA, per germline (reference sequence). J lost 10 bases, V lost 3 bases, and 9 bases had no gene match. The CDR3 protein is CSASVGTGGEQFF. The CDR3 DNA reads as TGCAGTGCTAGCGTGGGGACCGGGGGGGAGCAGTTCTTC.

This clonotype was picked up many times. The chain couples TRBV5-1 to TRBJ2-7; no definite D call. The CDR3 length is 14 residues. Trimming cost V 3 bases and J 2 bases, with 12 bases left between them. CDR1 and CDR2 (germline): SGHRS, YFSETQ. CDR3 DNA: TGCGCCAGCAGCTCATCGACCGCTCCCTACGAGCAGTACTTC. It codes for CASSSSTAPYEQYF. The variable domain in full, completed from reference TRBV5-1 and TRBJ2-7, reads KAGVTQTPRYLIKTRGQQVTLSCSPISGHRSVSWYQQTPGQGLQFLFEYFSETQRNKGNFPGRFSGRQFSNSRSEMNVSTLELGDSALYLCASSSSTAPYEQYFGPGTRLTVT.

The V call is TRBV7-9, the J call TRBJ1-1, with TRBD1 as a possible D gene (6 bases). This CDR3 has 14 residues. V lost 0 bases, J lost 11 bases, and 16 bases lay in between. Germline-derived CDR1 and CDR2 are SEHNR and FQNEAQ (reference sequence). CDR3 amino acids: CASSLAGTQIHAFF. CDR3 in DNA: TGTGCCAGCAGCTTAGCGGGGACACAGATCCATGCTTTCTTT.